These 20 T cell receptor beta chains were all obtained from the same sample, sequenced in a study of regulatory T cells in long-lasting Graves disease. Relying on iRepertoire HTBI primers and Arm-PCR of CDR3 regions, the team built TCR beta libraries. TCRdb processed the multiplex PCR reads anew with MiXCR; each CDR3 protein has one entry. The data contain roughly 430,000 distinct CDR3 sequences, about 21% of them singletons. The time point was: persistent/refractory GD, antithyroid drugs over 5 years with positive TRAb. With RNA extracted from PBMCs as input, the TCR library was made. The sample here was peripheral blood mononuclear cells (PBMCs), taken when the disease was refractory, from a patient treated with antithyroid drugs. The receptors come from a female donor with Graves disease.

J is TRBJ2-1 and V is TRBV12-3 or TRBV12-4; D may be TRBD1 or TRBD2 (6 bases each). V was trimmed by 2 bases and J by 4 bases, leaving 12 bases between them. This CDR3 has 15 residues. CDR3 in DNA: TGTGCCAGCAGTTTAAGGGGGGACTCATACAATGAGCAGTTCTTC. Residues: CASSLRGDSYNEQFF.

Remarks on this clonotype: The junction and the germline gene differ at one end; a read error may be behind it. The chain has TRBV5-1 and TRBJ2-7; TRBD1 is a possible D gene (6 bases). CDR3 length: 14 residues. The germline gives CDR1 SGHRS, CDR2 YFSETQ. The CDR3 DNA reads TGTGCCAGCAGCTTCTACAGGGTAGGCTACGAGCAGTACTTC. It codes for CASSFYRVGYEQYF.

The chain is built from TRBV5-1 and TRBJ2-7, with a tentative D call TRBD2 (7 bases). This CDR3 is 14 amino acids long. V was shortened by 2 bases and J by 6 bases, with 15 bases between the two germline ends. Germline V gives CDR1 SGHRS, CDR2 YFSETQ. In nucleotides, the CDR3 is TGCGCCAGCAGCTTTAGGTCGGGGGGCGGCGAGCAGTACTTC. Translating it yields CASSFRSGGGEQYF.

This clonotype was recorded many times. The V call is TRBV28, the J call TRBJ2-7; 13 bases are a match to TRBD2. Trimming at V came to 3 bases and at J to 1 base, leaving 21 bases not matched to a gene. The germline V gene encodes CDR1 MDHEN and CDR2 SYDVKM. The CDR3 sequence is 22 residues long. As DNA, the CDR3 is TGTGCCAGCAGTTTGGGCTTCAAGTGGGGTGGGGGGACTAGCGGGGCTTCCTACGAGCAGTACTTC. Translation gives CASSLGFKWGGGTSGASYEQYF.

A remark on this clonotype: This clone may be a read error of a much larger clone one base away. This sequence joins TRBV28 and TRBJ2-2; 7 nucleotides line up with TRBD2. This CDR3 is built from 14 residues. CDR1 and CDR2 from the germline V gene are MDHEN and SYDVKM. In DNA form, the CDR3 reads TGTGCCAGCAGTCCCCCTGGGGGGAGCGGGGAGCTGTCTTTT. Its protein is CASSPPGGSGELSF. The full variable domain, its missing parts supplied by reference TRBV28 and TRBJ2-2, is DVKVTQSSRYLVKRTGEKVFLECVQDMDHENMFWYRQDPGLGLRLIYFSYDVKMKEKGDIPEGYSVSREKKERFSLILESASTNQTSMYLCASSPPGGSGELSFGEGSRLTVL.

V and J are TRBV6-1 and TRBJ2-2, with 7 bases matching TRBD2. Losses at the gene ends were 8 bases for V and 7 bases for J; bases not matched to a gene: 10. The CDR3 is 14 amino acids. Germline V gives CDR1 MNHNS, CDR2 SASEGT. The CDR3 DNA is TGTGCCAGCGGGCGGGAGCCCGAATTCGGGGAGCTGTTTTTT. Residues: CASGREPEFGELFF.

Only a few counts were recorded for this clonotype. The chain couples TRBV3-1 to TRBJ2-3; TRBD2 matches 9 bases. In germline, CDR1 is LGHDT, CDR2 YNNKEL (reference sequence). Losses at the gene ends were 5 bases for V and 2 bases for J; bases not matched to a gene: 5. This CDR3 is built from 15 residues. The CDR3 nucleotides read TGTGCCAGCAGCGCGCGGGAGGGCCTCACAGATACGCAGTATTTT. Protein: CASSAREGLTDTQYF.

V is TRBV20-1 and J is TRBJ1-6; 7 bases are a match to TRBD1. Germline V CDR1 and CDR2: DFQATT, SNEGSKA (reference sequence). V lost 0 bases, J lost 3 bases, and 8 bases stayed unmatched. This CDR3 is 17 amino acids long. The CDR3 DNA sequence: TGCAGTGCTAGAGACTTTGACAGGGAAGTCTATAATTCACCCCTCCACTTT. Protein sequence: CSARDFDREVYNSPLHF.

The chain's CDR3 is CASSPPRGNTGELFF. In DNA form, the CDR3 reads TGTGCCAGCTCACCACCCAGGGGGAACACCGGGGAGCTGTTTTTT. The genes are TRBV18 and TRBJ2-2, with a weak D call TRBD1 (6 bases). With 0 bases removed from V and 1 base from J, the gap between germline ends came to 6 bases. Germline CDR1 reads KGHSH; CDR2 reads LQKENI. The CDR3 length is 15 residues.

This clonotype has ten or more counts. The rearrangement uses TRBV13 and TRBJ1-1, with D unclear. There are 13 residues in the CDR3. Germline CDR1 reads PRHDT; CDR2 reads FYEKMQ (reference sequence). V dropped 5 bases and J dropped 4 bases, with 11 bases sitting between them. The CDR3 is CASSRKFGTEAFF. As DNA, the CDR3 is TGTGCCAGCAGCCGAAAATTTGGCACTGAAGCTTTCTTT.

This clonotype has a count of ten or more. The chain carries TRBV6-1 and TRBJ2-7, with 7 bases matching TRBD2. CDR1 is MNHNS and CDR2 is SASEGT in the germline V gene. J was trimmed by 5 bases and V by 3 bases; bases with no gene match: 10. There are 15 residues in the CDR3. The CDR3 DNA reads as TGTGCCAGCAGTGATCCCCTGGCGGGAGTGCACGAGCAGTACTTC. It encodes CASSDPLAGVHEQYF.

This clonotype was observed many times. The CDR3 region has the DNA TGTGCCTGGAGTACAGGGGGACTTGCTTCACCCCTCCACTTT. Translation: CAWSTGGLASPLHF. The rearrangement uses TRBV30 and TRBJ1-6; 8 bases agree with TRBD1. The J segment lost 9 bases and the V segment lost 2 bases, leaving 6 bases of the junction unmatched. The CDR3 consists of 14 residues. CDR1 is GTSNPN, CDR2 SVGIG, per germline (reference sequence). The entire variable domain, with the rest obtained from reference TRBV30 and TRBJ1-6, is as follows: SQTIHQWPATLVQPVGSPLSLECTVEGTSNPNLYWYRQAAGRGLQLLFYSVGIGQISSEVPQNLSASRPQDRQFILSSKKLLLSDSGFYLCAWSTGGLASPLHFGNGTRLTVT.

In DNA form, the CDR3 reads TGTGCCAGCACAGGGACTTACAACAATGAGCAGTTCTTC. Its protein is CASTGTYNNEQFF. The rearrangement joins TRBV11-3 to TRBJ2-1; a possible D gene is TRBD2 (6 bases). The CDR3 is 13 amino acids. The germline V and J ends were trimmed by 7 bases and 5 bases, with 12 bases remaining between them. Germline CDR1 reads SGHNT; CDR2 reads YENEEA.

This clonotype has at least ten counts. In nucleotides, the CDR3 is TGTGCCAGCAGTTCCGGGATCCTCCAAGAGACCCAGTACTTC. Translation: CASSSGILQETQYF. The chain couples TRBV6-2 or TRBV6-3 to TRBJ2-5; D possibly corresponds to TRBD2 (5 bases). CDR1 is MNHEY, CDR2 SVGEGT, per germline. Between the trimmed V and J ends, which lost 4 bases and 1 base, there was a span of 10 bases. The CDR3 contains 14 residues.

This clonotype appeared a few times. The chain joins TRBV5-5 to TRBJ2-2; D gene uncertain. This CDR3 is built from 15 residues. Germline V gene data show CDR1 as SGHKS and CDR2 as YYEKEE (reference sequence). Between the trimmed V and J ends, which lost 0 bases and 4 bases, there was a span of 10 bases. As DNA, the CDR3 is TGTGCCAGCAGCTTGGGTGGCTTGCCCACCGGGGAGCTGTTTTTT. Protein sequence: CASSLGGLPTGELFF.

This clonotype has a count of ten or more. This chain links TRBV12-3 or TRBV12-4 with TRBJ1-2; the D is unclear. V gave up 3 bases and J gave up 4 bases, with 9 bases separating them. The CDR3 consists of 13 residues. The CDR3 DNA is TGTGCCAGCAGTTTGGGCAGAGTCTATGGCTACACCTTC. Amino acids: CASSLGRVYGYTF.

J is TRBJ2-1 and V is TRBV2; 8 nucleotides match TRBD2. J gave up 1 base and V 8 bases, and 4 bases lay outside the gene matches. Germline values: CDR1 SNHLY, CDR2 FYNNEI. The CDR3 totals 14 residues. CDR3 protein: CASGRGASYNEQFF. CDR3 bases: TGTGCCAGCGGGCGGGGGGCTTCCTACAATGAGCAGTTCTTC.

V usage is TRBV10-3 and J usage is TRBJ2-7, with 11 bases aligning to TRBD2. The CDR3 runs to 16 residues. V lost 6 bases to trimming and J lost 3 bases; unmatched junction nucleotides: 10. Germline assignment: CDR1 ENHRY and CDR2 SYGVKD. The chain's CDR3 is CAISGTSGDHYYEQYF. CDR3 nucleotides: TGTGCCATCAGCGGGACTAGCGGCGATCATTACTACGAGCAGTACTTC.

The CDR3 protein is CSVEGGAPGGTDTQYF. CDR3 DNA sequence: TGCAGCGTTGAAGGCGGGGCTCCGGGGGGCACAGATACGCAGTATTTT. V gene TRBV29-1 combines with J gene TRBJ2-3, with TRBD2 as a possible D gene (6 bases). V was cut by 1 base and J by 1 base, with 15 bases left in between. CDR1 and CDR2 from the germline V gene are SQVTM and ANQGSEA. The CDR3 runs 16 residues.

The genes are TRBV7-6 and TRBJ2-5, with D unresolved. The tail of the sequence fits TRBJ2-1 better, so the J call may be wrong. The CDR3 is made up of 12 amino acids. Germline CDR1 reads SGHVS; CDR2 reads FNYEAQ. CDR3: CASSFRQDEQFF. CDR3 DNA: TGTGCCAGCAGCTTTCGGCAGGATGAGCAGTTCTTC.